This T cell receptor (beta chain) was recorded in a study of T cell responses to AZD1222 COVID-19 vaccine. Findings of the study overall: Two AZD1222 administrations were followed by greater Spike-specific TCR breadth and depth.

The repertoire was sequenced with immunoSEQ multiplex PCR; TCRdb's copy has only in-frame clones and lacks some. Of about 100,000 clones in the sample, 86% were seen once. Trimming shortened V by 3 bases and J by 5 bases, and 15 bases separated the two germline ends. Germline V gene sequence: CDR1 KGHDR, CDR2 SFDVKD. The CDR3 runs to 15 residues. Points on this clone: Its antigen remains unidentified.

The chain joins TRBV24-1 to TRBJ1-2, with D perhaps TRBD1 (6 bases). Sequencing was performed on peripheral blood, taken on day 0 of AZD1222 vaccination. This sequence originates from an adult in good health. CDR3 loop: CATSDGATGPYGYTF. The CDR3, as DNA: TGTGCCACCAGTGATGGGGCGACAGGACCGTATGGCTACACCTTC.